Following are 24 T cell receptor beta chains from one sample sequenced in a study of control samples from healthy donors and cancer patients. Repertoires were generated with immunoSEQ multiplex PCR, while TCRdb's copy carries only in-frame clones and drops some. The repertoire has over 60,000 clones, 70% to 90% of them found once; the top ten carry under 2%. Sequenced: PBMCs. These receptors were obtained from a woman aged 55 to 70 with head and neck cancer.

The chain's CDR3 is CASSLSGRDNQPQHF. CDR3 coding DNA: TGTGCCAGCAGCTTATCTGGACGGGACAATCAGCCCCAGCATTTT. The chain recombines TRBV6-2 or TRBV6-3 with TRBJ1-5, with D unresolved. V lost 6 bases to trimming and J lost 3 bases, with 15 bases between them. The CDR3 is made up of 15 amino acids. The germline V gene has CDR1 MNHEY and CDR2 SVGEGT.

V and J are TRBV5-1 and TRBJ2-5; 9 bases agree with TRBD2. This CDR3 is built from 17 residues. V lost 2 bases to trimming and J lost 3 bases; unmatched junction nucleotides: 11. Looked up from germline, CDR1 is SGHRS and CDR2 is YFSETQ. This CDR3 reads CASSFAGGTYSKETQYF. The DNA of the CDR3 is TGCGCCAGCAGCTTCGCGGGAGGGACGTACTCCAAAGAGACCCAGTACTTC.

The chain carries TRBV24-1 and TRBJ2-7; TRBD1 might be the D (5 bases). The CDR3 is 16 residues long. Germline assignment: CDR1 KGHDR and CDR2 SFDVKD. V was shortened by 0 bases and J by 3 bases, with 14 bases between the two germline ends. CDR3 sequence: CATSDLQEGARYEQYF. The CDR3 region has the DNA TGTGCCACCAGTGATTTGCAAGAAGGGGCGCGCTACGAGCAGTACTTC.

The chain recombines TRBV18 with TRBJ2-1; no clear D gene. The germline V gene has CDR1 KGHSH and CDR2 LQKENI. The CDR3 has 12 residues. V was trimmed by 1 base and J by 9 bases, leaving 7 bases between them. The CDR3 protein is CASSPRVGEQFF. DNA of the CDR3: TGTGCCAGCTCACCACGTGTCGGTGAGCAGTTCTTC.

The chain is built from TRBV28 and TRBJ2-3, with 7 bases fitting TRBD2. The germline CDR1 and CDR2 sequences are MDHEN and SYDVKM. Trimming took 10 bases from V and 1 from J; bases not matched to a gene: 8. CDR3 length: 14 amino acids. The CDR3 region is CATGGSPGTDTQYF. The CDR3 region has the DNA TGTGCCACCGGGGGGAGCCCCGGCACAGATACGCAGTATTTT.

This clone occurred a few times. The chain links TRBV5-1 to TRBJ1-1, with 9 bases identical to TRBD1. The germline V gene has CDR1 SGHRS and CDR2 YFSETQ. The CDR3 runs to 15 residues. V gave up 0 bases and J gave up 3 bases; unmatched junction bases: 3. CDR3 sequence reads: CASSLEGTGYTEAFF. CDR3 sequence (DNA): TGCGCCAGCAGCTTGGAGGGGACAGGGTACACTGAAGCTTTCTTT.

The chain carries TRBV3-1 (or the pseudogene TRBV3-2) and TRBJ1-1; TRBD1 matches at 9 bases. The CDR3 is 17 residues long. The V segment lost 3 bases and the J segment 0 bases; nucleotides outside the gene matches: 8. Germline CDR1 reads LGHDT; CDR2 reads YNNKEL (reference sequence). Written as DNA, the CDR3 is TGTGCCAGCAGCCATGGGGACAGGGAGTTTGTGAACACTGAAGCTTTCTTT. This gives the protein CASSHGDREFVNTEAFF.

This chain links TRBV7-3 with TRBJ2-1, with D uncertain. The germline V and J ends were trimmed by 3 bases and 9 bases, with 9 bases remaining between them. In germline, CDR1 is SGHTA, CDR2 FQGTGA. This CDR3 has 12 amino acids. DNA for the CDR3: TGTGCCAGCAGCTTCTCCGGCAGTGAGCAGTTCTTC. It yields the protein CASSFSGSEQFF. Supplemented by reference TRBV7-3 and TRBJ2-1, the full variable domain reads GAGVSQTPSNKVTEKGKYVELRCDPISGHTALYWYRQSLGQGPEFLIYFQGTGAADDSGLPNDRFFAVRPEGSVSTLKIQRTERGDSAVYLCASSFSGSEQFFGPGTRLTVL.

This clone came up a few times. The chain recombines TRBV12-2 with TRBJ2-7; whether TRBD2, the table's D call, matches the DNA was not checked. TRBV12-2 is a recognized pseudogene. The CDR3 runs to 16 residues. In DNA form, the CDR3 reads TGTGCAAGTCGCTTGGGAGACACCTCCACCTCCTACGAGCAGTACTTC. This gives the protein CASRLGDTSTSYEQYF.

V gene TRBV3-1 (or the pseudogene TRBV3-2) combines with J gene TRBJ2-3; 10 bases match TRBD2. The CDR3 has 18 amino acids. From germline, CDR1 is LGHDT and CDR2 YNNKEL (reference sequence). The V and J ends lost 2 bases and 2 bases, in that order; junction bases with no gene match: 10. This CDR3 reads CASSQPKGLAGVTDTQYF. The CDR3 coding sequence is TGTGCCAGCAGCCAACCTAAGGGGCTAGCGGGAGTCACAGATACGCAGTATTTT.

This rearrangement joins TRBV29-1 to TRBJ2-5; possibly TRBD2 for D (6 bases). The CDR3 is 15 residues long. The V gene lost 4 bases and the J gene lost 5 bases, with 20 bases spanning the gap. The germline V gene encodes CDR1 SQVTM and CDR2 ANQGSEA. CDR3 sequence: CSVGSSERSGETQYF. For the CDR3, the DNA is TGCAGCGTTGGGTCGTCAGAACGAAGCGGGGAGACCCAGTACTTC.

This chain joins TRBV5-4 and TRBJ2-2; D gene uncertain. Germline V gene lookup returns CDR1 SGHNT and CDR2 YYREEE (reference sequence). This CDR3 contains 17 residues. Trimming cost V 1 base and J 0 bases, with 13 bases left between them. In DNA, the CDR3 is TGTGCCAGCAGCTTGTATGGTGTGGGGACGAACACCGGGGAGCTGTTTTTT. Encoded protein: CASSLYGVGTNTGELFF.

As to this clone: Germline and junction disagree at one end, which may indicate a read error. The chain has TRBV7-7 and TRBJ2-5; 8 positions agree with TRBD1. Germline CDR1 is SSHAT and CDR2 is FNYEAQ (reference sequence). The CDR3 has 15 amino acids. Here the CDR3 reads CASSLDRGQQETQYF. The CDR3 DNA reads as TGTGCTAGCAGCTTAGACAGGGGTCAGCAAGAGACCCAGTACTTC. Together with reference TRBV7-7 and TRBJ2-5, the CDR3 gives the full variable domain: GAGVSQSPRYKVTKRGQDVTLRCDPISSHATLYWYQQALGQGPEFLTYFNYEAQPDKSGLPSDRFSAERPEGSISTLTIQRTEQRDSAMYRCASSLDRGQQETQYFGPGTRLLVL.

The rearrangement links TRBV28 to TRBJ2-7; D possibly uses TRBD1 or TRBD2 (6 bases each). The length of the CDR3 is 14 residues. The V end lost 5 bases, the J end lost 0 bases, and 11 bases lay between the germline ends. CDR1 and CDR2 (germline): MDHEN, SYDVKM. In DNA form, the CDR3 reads TGTGCCAGCAGTGGGGGGCTTAGCTCCTACGAGCAGTACTTC. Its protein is CASSGGLSSYEQYF. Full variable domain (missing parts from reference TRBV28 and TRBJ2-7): DVKVTQSSRYLVKRTGEKVFLECVQDMDHENMFWYRQDPGLGLRLIYFSYDVKMKEKGDIPEGYSVSREKKERFSLILESASTNQTSMYLCASSGGLSSYEQYFGPGTRLTVT.

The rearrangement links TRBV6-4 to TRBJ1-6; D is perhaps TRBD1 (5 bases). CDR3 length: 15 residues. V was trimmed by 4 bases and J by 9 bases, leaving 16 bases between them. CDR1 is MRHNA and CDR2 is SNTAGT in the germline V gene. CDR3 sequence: CASSAGTGAGSPLHF. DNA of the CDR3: TGTGCCAGCAGTGCCGGGACGGGAGCTGGTTCACCCCTCCACTTT.

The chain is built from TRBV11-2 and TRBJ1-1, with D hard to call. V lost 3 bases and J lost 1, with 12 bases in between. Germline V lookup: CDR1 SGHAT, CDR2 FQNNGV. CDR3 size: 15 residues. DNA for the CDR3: TGTGCCAGCAGCTTTTCGGGAAACAGGAACACTGAAGCTTTCTTT. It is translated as CASSFSGNRNTEAFF.

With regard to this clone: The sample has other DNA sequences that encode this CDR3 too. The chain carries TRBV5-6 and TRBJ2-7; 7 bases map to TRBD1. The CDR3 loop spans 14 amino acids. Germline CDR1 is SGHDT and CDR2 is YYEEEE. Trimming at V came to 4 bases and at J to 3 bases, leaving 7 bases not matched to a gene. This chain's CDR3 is CASSPLQGIYEQYF. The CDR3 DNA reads TGTGCCAGCAGCCCTCTACAGGGGATCTACGAGCAGTACTTC.

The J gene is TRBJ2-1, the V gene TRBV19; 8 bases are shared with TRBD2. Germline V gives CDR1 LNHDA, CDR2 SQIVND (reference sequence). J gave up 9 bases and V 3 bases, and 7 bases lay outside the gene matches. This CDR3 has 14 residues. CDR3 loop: CASSIVSGKFEQFF. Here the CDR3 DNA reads TGTGCCAGTAGTATCGTTAGCGGGAAATTTGAGCAGTTCTTC. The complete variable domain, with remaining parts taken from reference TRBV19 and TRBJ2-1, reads DGGITQSPKYLFRKEGQNVTLSCEQNLNHDAMYWYRQDPGQGLRLIYYSQIVNDFQKGDIAEGYSVSREKKESFPLTVTSAQKNPTAFYLCASSIVSGKFEQFFGPGTRLTVL.

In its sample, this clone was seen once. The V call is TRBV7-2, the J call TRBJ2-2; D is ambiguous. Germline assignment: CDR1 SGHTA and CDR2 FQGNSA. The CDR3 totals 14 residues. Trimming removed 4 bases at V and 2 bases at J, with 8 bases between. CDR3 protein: CASSSVSNTGELFF. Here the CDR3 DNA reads TGTGCCAGCAGCTCAGTATCAAACACCGGGGAGCTGTTTTTT.

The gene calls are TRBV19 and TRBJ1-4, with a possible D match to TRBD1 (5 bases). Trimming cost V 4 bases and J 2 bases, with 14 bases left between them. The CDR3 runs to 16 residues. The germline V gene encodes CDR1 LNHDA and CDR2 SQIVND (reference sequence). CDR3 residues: CASSNTGSLTNEKLFF. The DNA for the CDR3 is TGTGCCAGTAGTAACACAGGCTCGCTGACTAATGAAAAACTGTTTTTT.

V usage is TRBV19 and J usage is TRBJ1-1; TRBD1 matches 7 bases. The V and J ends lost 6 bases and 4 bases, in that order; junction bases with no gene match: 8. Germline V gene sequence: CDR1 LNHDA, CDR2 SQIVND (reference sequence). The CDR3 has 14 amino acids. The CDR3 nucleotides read TGTGCCAGTAGGATAACAGGGGCGAGCACTGAAGCTTTCTTT. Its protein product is CASRITGASTEAFF.

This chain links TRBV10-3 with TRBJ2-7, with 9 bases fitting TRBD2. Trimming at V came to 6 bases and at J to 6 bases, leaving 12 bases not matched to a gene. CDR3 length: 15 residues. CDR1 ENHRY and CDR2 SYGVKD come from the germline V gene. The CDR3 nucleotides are TGTGCCATCAGAGAAGCAGCGGGAGGAAGGGGCGAGCAGTACTTC. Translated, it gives CAIREAAGGRGEQYF.

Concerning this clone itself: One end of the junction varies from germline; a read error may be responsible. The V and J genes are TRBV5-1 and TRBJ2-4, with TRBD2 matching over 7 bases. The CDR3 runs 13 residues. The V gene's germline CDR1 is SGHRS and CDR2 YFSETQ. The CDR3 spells CASRFAGEDIQYF. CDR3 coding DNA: TGCGCCAGCCGCTTTGCGGGGGAGGACATTCAGTACTTC.

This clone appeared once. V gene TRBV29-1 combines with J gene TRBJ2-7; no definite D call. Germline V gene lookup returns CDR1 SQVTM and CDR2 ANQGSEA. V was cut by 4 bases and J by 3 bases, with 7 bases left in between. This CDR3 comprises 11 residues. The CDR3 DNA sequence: TGCAGCGTTGGGAGCGACTACGAGCAGTACTTC. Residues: CSVGSDYEQYF.